The 18 T cell receptor beta chains listed next were all sequenced from one sample in a study of cytomegalovirus exposure and HLA in healthy donors. PCR primers comprised 60 Vbeta and 13 Jbeta primers. Produced via immunoSEQ multiplex PCR; TCRdb's table is partial and in-frame only. The sample contains tens of thousands of clones, 75% to 80% of which appear only once. Sample: PBMCs. The receptors here all came from a female donor in good health and CMV-seronegative.

The chain uses TRBV30 and TRBJ1-5, with 9 bases lining up with TRBD1. Losses at the gene ends were 4 bases for V and 2 bases for J; bases not matched to a gene: 3. Per the germline V gene, CDR1 is GTSNPN and CDR2 is SVGIG (reference sequence). CDR3 length: 14 amino acids. The CDR3 protein is CAWNRGQGNQPQHF. The CDR3, as DNA: TGTGCCTGGAACAGGGGGCAAGGCAATCAGCCCCAGCATTTT. The full variable domain, in which reference TRBV30 and TRBJ1-5 provide the parts outside the CDR3, is SQTIHQWPATLVQPVGSPLSLECTVEGTSNPNLYWYRQAAGRGLQLLFYSVGIGQISSEVPQNLSASRPQDRQFILSSKKLLLSDSGFYLCAWNRGQGNQPQHFGDGTRLSIL.

This chain links TRBV5-1 with TRBJ1-1, with 7 bases that match TRBD1. V lost 4 bases and J lost 5; bases outside the gene matches: 5. CDR1 is SGHRS, CDR2 YFSETQ, per germline. The CDR3 totals 13 residues. The CDR3 bases are TGCGCCAGCAGCCGGGACAGCGGGACTGAAGCTTTCTTT. Translation: CASSRDSGTEAFF.

This sequence joins TRBV4-1 and TRBJ1-4; TRBD1 matches at 10 bases. Germline loops: CDR1 MGHRA, CDR2 YSYEKL. The CDR3 is 16 amino acids. Trimming took 4 bases from V and 0 from J; bases not matched to a gene: 2. The CDR3 DNA reads TGCGCCAGCAGCCGGGACAGGGGTTCAACTAATGAAAAACTGTTTTTT. Protein sequence: CASSRDRGSTNEKLFF.

The gene calls are TRBV7-8 and TRBJ1-1, with D tentatively TRBD1 (6 bases). Trimming left V 1 base short and J 9 bases short, with 18 bases between. CDR1 and CDR2 from the germline V gene are SGHVS and FQNEAQ. The CDR3 is 15 residues long. In nucleotides, the CDR3 is TGTGCCAGCAGCTTAGGGGCAGGGGACACTGGTAAAGCTTTCTTT. Its protein product is CASSLGAGDTGKAFF.

Concerning this clone: One end of the junction is discordant with germline, which a read error may explain. The chain combines TRBV7-7 with TRBJ2-1, with D perhaps matching TRBD2 (6 bases). CDR3 length: 15 residues. The V gene's germline CDR1 is SSHAT and CDR2 FNYEAQ (reference sequence). This CDR3 reads CASSPVGGPYNEQFF. CDR3 in DNA: TGTGCTAGCAGCCCAGTGGGGGGACCTTACAATGAGCAGTTCTTC.

CDR3 amino acids: CASSLGSGTGGEETQYF. The DNA for the CDR3 is TGTGCCAGCAGCTTAGGGAGTGGGACAGGGGGCGAAGAGACCCAGTACTTC. The chain joins TRBV7-9 to TRBJ2-5, with 12 bases identical to TRBD1. The CDR3 sequence is 17 residues long. Germline CDR1 reads SEHNR; CDR2 reads FQNEAQ (reference sequence). V gave up 1 base and J gave up 3 bases; unmatched junction bases: 6. Looking up the rest from reference TRBV7-9 and TRBJ2-5 gives the full variable domain: DTGVSQNPRHKITKRGQNVTFRCDPISEHNRLYWYRQTLGQGPEFLTYFQNEAQLEKSRLLSDRFSAERPKGSFSTLEIQRTEQGDSAMYLCASSLGSGTGGEETQYFGPGTRLLVL.

The rearrangement joins TRBV6-1 to TRBJ2-1, with 10 bases that match TRBD1. Germline lookup yields CDR1 MNHNS and CDR2 SASEGT. There are 16 residues in the CDR3. With 2 bases clipped from V and 7 bases from J, the junction kept 8 bases outside the gene matches. CDR3 DNA sequence: TGTGCCAGCAGTGAATGGGGACAGGGGCTAAGGAATGAGCAGTTCTTC. It codes for CASSEWGQGLRNEQFF.

This chain links TRBV30 with TRBJ2-7; TRBD1 is a possible D gene (6 bases). Germline V gene data show CDR1 as GTSNPN and CDR2 as SVGIG (reference sequence). The V end was cut by 4 bases, the J end by 5 bases, with 15 bases between. The CDR3 covers 13 residues. CDR3 DNA sequence: TGTGCCTGGATTTCAGGGGATCGACACGAGCAGTACTTC. This sequence encodes CAWISGDRHEQYF.

The genes are TRBV5-8 and TRBJ2-3; 7 nucleotides match TRBD1. This CDR3 is built from 13 residues. CDR1 and CDR2 (germline): SGHTS, YDEGEE. Trimming at V came to 5 bases and at J to 3 bases, leaving 3 bases not matched to a gene. The CDR3 protein is CASRRQGTDTQYF. CDR3 nucleotide sequence: TGTGCCAGCAGGAGACAGGGAACAGATACGCAGTATTTT.

This chain connects TRBV2 to TRBJ1-1, with D tentatively TRBD1 (6 bases). This CDR3 region has 13 residues. V shed 6 bases and J shed 2 bases, with 10 bases lying between them. CDR1 and CDR2 (germline): SNHLY, FYNNEI. CDR3 sequence reads: CASRAQGNTEAFF. The CDR3 nucleotides read TGTGCCAGCAGAGCACAGGGAAACACTGAAGCTTTCTTT.

The chain employs TRBV29-1 and TRBJ2-7; no reliable D call. With 1 base removed from V and 6 bases from J, the gap between germline ends came to 4 bases. The CDR3 length is 10 residues. Germline CDR1 reads SQVTM; CDR2 reads ANQGSEA. The CDR3 DNA is TGCAGCGTTGAAGTCGGCGAGCAGTACTTC. This sequence encodes CSVEVGEQYF.

V is TRBV18 and J is TRBJ1-6; the D is unclear. Trimming cost V 3 bases and J 7 bases, with 7 bases left between them. The CDR3 sequence is 13 residues long. Germline V gives CDR1 KGHSH, CDR2 LQKENI. In DNA, the CDR3 is TGTGCCAGCTCACCGCAGGCCAATTCACCCCTCCACTTT. Its protein is CASSPQANSPLHF.

CDR3 nucleotides: TGTGCCAGCAGTTACTCGAGTATCATAGAAGCTTTCTTT. The encoded protein is CASSYSSIIEAFF. This chain links TRBV6-6 with TRBJ1-1, with D unresolved. This CDR3 has 13 residues. V was cut by 0 bases and J by 8 bases, with 10 bases left in between. Germline V CDR1 and CDR2: MNHNY, SVGAGI (reference sequence).

The chain has TRBV27 and TRBJ1-3, with TRBD1 matching 8 bases. The germline CDR1 and CDR2 sequences are MNHEY and SMNVEV (reference sequence). The CDR3 extends over 13 amino acids. Trimming removed 4 bases from V and 11 bases from J; junction bases left unmatched: 7. Here the CDR3 DNA reads TGTGCCAGCAGTTCCGGACAGGGAGGCCCCATATATTTT. Translated, it gives CASSSGQGGPIYF.

This sequence joins TRBV18 and TRBJ2-5; D not certain. Germline CDR1 is KGHSH and CDR2 is LQKENI. Deletions cut 3 bases from V and 4 bases from J, with 9 bases between. CDR3 length: 13 residues. The CDR3 bases are TGTGCCAGCTCACCCACGACGGGAGAGACCCAGTACTTC. Protein: CASSPTTGETQYF.

This chain connects TRBV5-1 to TRBJ2-1; 8 bases match TRBD2. The CDR3 is 14 amino acids. The trim removed 4 bases at V and 4 bases at J, leaving 4 bases unmatched. CDR1 and CDR2 (germline): SGHRS, YFSETQ. CDR3 coding DNA: TGCGCCAGCAGCCAAAGCGGGGGTTACAATGAGCAGTTCTTC. Amino acid sequence: CASSQSGGYNEQFF.

The chain links TRBV28 to TRBJ2-1; 8 bases align to TRBD2. The CDR3 extends over 14 amino acids. With V trimmed by 6 bases and J by 9 bases, 10 bases remained unmatched. Germline V CDR1 and CDR2: MDHEN, SYDVKM. Here the CDR3 DNA reads TGTGCCAGCAGCCGGGGGGGGCCATCGGGTGAGCAGTTCTTC. This codes for CASSRGGPSGEQFF. The whole variable domain, remainder taken from reference TRBV28 and TRBJ2-1, is DVKVTQSSRYLVKRTGEKVFLECVQDMDHENMFWYRQDPGLGLRLIYFSYDVKMKEKGDIPEGYSVSREKKERFSLILESASTNQTSMYLCASSRGGPSGEQFFGPGTRLTVL.

This chain links TRBV19 with TRBJ1-1; TRBD1 might be the D (5 bases). This CDR3 has 14 amino acids. V was clipped by 5 bases and J by 6 bases, with 16 bases between them. Germline assignment: CDR1 LNHDA and CDR2 SQIVND (reference sequence). The CDR3 spells CASSSEIRVPEAFF. CDR3 sequence (DNA): TGTGCCAGTAGTTCTGAAATCAGGGTCCCTGAAGCTTTCTTT.